This note documents a single T cell receptor beta chain sequence. Its specificity is unknown. This sample was included in a study of Ad26.COV2.S vaccination and SARS-CoV-2 variants. Study overall: The vaccine Ad26.COV2.S was put into the muscle once, or twice with 56 days between. General study findings and limits: Analyses that measured TCR breadth and depth may have underestimated total T cell responses.

The treatment here: 15 to 20 received Ad26.COV2.S at low or high dose, single or two shots; several received placebo; per-sample allocation not given. Following the first vaccine or placebo injection, samples were taken on day 63. An adult donor aged 18-55 years was enrolled in Boston. V was shortened by 5 bases and J by 9 bases, with 17 bases between the two germline ends. The length of the CDR3 is 14 residues. Germline loops: CDR1 SGHTA, CDR2 FQGNSA. Sequencing used immunoSEQ multiplex PCR; TCRdb keeps in-frame clones, though not all of them. Among about 350,000 clones, about 88% were seen once, and the ten largest hold around 10%.

This TCR came from a person between 18 and 60 years old who received the Ad26.COV2.S COVID-19 vaccine or a placebo. The sample in question was peripheral blood, obtained in a trial of Ad26.COV2.S vaccine versus placebo. The V call is TRBV7-2, the J call TRBJ2-1; D possibly corresponds to TRBD1 (7 bases). The CDR3 reads CASSQGDPGGEQFF. DNA for the CDR3: TGTGCCAGCAGCCAGGGGGACCCCGGGGGTGAGCAGTTCTTC. The complete variable domain, with remaining parts taken from reference TRBV7-2 and TRBJ2-1, reads GAGVSQSPSNKVTEKGKDVELRCDPISGHTALYWYRQSLGQGLEFLIYFQGNSAPDKSGLPSDRFSAERTGGSVSTLTIQRTQQEDSAVYLCASSQGDPGGEQFFGPGTRLTVL.